Below, 23 T cell receptor beta chains from the same sample are listed, as sequenced in a study of cytomegalovirus exposure and HLA in healthy donors. PCR employed 60 Vbeta and 13 Jbeta primers. Data came from immunoSEQ multiplex PCR; TCRdb stores just in-frame clones and leaves some out. This table holds some 170,000 clones, roughly four fifths found once. Sample: PBMCs. These receptors all stem from a young woman in good health and CMV-seronegative.

This clone was observed a single time. The chain recombines TRBV7-3 with TRBJ2-1; D perhaps matches TRBD1 (6 bases). V was trimmed by 1 base and J by 4 bases, leaving 11 bases between them. This CDR3 comprises 15 residues. The germline gives CDR1 SGHTA, CDR2 FQGTGA. CDR3 DNA sequence: TGTGCCAGCAGCTTAAGGGCTAGGGGGTACAATGAGCAGTTCTTC. Its translation: CASSLRARGYNEQFF. The whole variable domain, filled in from reference TRBV7-3 and TRBJ2-1, reads GAGVSQTPSNKVTEKGKYVELRCDPISGHTALYWYRQSLGQGPEFLIYFQGTGAADDSGLPNDRFFAVRPEGSVSTLKIQRTERGDSAVYLCASSLRARGYNEQFFGPGTRLTVL.

The rearrangement uses TRBV5-4 and TRBJ2-7; 7 nucleotides match TRBD1. The germline V gene encodes CDR1 SGHNT and CDR2 YYREEE (reference sequence). V lost 4 bases, J lost 2 bases, and 6 bases stayed unmatched. The CDR3 covers 14 residues. The CDR3 DNA follows: TGTGCCAGCAGCAGAGGGACAGACGCCTACGAGCAGTACTTC. Translated: CASSRGTDAYEQYF.

The chain couples TRBV5-8 to TRBJ1-1; 10 nucleotides line up with TRBD1. Germline V lookup: CDR1 SGHTS, CDR2 YDEGEE. This CDR3 comprises 15 residues. J lost 0 bases, V lost 3 bases, and 2 bases had no gene match. CDR3 region: CASSWTGGLNTEAFF. In nucleotides, the CDR3 is TGTGCCAGCAGCTGGACAGGGGGACTGAACACTGAAGCTTTCTTT.

The chain has TRBV6-6 and TRBJ1-4, with TRBD1 identical over 8 bases. The germline V gene has CDR1 MNHNY and CDR2 SVGAGI (reference sequence). With 11 bases clipped from V and 6 bases from J, the junction kept 8 bases outside the gene matches. This CDR3 spans 13 amino acids. The CDR3 sequence: CAARETGDEKLFF. The DNA of the CDR3 is TGTGCCGCAAGGGAGACAGGGGATGAAAAACTGTTTTTT.

This chain links TRBV27 with TRBJ1-4, with 8 bases matching TRBD1. The germline V gene has CDR1 MNHEY and CDR2 SMNVEV (reference sequence). CDR3 length: 15 amino acids. Trimming at V came to 5 bases and at J to 8 bases, leaving 10 bases not matched to a gene. For the CDR3, the DNA is TGTGCCAGCAGTCTAAGACAGGGGTTAGGGGAAAAACTGTTTTTT. It encodes CASSLRQGLGEKLFF.

V and J are TRBV5-1 and TRBJ2-1; D not resolved. The CDR3 contains 16 residues. Germline-derived CDR1 and CDR2 are SGHRS and YFSETQ. V gave up 2 bases and J gave up 6 bases, with 18 bases separating them. CDR3 bases: TGCGCCAGCAGCTTTCTCCCGGAGAATCGGGTCAATGAGCAGTTCTTC. The encoded protein is CASSFLPENRVNEQFF.

V gene TRBV19 combines with J gene TRBJ1-2; D is unclear. The V and J ends lost 0 bases and 4 bases respectively, with 6 bases between them. The CDR3 totals 13 residues. Germline lookup yields CDR1 LNHDA and CDR2 SQIVND (reference sequence). The CDR3 DNA follows: TGTGCCAGTAGTATAGATCTTCTCTATGGCTACACCTTC. Its translation: CASSIDLLYGYTF.

The CDR3 nucleotides are TGTGCCAGCAGCGTAGGATCCAGCGGGAGCACAGATACGCAGTATTTT. It specifies CASSVGSSGSTDTQYF. The chain carries TRBV9 and TRBJ2-3; D is possibly TRBD2 (6 bases). V lost 0 bases and J 0 bases, leaving 11 bases between the germline ends. Germline-derived CDR1 and CDR2 are SGDLS and YYNGEE. The CDR3 is 16 amino acids.

This sequence joins TRBV7-3 and TRBJ2-2; 9 nucleotides align to TRBD2. V lost 4 bases and J lost 4; bases outside the gene matches: 4. Germline CDR1 SGHTA, CDR2 FQGTGA. The CDR3 sequence is 15 residues long. The CDR3 is CASSSGLAFTGELFF. The CDR3 bases are TGTGCCAGCAGCTCCGGACTAGCGTTCACCGGGGAGCTGTTTTTT.

The chain combines TRBV28 with TRBJ1-1; 10 bases align to TRBD1. Trimming cost V 5 bases and J 6 bases; bases outside gene matches: 9. This CDR3 is 15 amino acids long. Germline V gene sequence: CDR1 MDHEN, CDR2 SYDVKM. Here the CDR3 reads CASSQPTGGTAEAFF. CDR3 DNA: TGTGCCAGCAGTCAACCGACAGGGGGCACCGCTGAAGCTTTCTTT.

This clone was counted a few times. The chain recombines TRBV6-5 with TRBJ2-7, with 8 bases lining up with TRBD2. The CDR3 length is 13 residues. Germline CDR1 is MNHEY and CDR2 is SVGAGI. V shed 7 bases, J shed 3 bases, and the junction held 5 bases outside the gene matches. The CDR3 protein is CASNLAGDYEQYF. The CDR3 DNA reads as TGTGCCAGCAATCTAGCGGGTGACTACGAGCAGTACTTC.

The rearrangement joins TRBV7-9 to TRBJ2-7, with D perhaps TRBD2 (5 bases). Trimming left V 5 bases short and J 4 bases short, with 15 bases between. The CDR3 is 14 amino acids. Germline loops: CDR1 SEHNR, CDR2 FQNEAQ (reference sequence). Here the CDR3 reads CASSPGLAGYEQYF. The CDR3 DNA reads TGTGCCAGCAGCCCCGGGCTAGCTGGGTACGAGCAGTACTTC.

This sequence joins TRBV19 and TRBJ2-7; 8 bases map to TRBD2. Losses at the gene ends were 5 bases for V and 2 bases for J; bases not matched to a gene: 11. The CDR3 totals 16 residues. The V gene's germline CDR1 is LNHDA and CDR2 SQIVND (reference sequence). The CDR3: CASSPRTSGRTYEQYF. CDR3 sequence (DNA): TGTGCCAGTAGTCCTCGTACTAGCGGACGAACCTACGAGCAGTACTTC. Using reference TRBV19 and TRBJ2-7 for the parts outside the CDR3, the full variable domain is DGGITQSPKYLFRKEGQNVTLSCEQNLNHDAMYWYRQDPGQGLRLIYYSQIVNDFQKGDIAEGYSVSREKKESFPLTVTSAQKNPTAFYLCASSPRTSGRTYEQYFGPGTRLTVT.

The chain couples TRBV27 to TRBJ2-1, with 13 bases aligning to TRBD2. Germline loops: CDR1 MNHEY, CDR2 SMNVEV (reference sequence). The CDR3 totals 15 residues. Trimming cost V 5 bases and J 9 bases; bases outside gene matches: 7. The CDR3: CASSLGLAGAVEQFF. The CDR3 region has the DNA TGTGCCAGCAGTCTCGGACTAGCGGGAGCCGTTGAGCAGTTCTTC.

Notes on this clone: The germline gene is not matched at one end of the junction; a read error may be the cause. The rearrangement links TRBV28 to TRBJ1-6; weak D call: TRBD1 (6 bases). The CDR3 length is 11 residues. Germline CDR1 MDHEN, CDR2 SYDVKM. The CDR3: CASSLRDTQTF. CDR3 sequence (DNA): TGTGCCAGCAGTTTAAGGGACACCCAAACTTTT.

This chain joins TRBV4-1 and TRBJ1-2, with 8 bases aligning to TRBD1. Germline V gene data show CDR1 as MGHRA and CDR2 as YSYEKL. V dropped 3 bases and J dropped 3; count of bases not matched to a gene: 3. There are 14 residues in the CDR3. DNA of the CDR3: TGCGCCAGCAGCCACGACAGGGGTCACTATGGCTACACCTTC. It codes for CASSHDRGHYGYTF.

J is TRBJ2-1 and V is TRBV5-1; a weak D match, TRBD2 (5 bases). The germline V gene has CDR1 SGHRS and CDR2 YFSETQ. This CDR3 is built from 15 residues. The germline V and J ends were trimmed by 1 base and 0 bases, with 8 bases remaining between them. CDR3 sequence: CASSLSGYSYNEQFF. The CDR3 DNA reads TGCGCCAGCAGCTTGTCGGGGTACTCCTACAATGAGCAGTTCTTC.

In this sample, this clone turned up a few times. V and J are TRBV5-4 and TRBJ2-2; maybe TRBD1 (6 bases). The CDR3 covers 15 residues. Germline CDR1 reads SGHNT; CDR2 reads YYREEE (reference sequence). The V and J ends lost 5 bases and 6 bases respectively, with 17 bases between them. The CDR3 DNA reads TGTGCCAGCAGGGACAGTAGTTTAATCGCCGGGGAGCTGTTTTTT. Its translation is CASRDSSLIAGELFF.

J is TRBJ1-2 and V is TRBV10-3; tentatively, D is TRBD1 (5 bases). Germline V CDR1 and CDR2: ENHRY, SYGVKD. V was shortened by 2 bases and J by 8 bases, with 12 bases between the two germline ends. CDR3 length: 13 amino acids. The CDR3 loop is CAISEGQGGGYTF. For the CDR3, the DNA is TGTGCCATCAGTGAGGGACAAGGTGGCGGCTACACCTTC.

This chain links TRBV18 with TRBJ1-1; D might be TRBD1 (5 bases). CDR1 is KGHSH, CDR2 LQKENI, per germline. Deletions cut 5 bases from V and 1 base from J, with 14 bases between. This CDR3 contains 15 residues. As DNA, the CDR3 is TGTGCCAGCTCAGCATTCGGACATGAGAACACTGAAGCTTTCTTT. Amino acid sequence: CASSAFGHENTEAFF.

CDR3 sequence reads: CASSELTGAPGGPQHF. The CDR3 bases are TGTGCCAGCAGTGAGTTGACCGGGGCGCCCGGGGGGCCCCAGCATTTT. The chain uses TRBV6-1 and TRBJ1-5; the D gene is possibly TRBD1 (5 bases). Germline lookup yields CDR1 MNHNS and CDR2 SASEGT. Trimming removed 3 bases from V and 9 bases from J, with 21 bases in between. The CDR3 spans 16 residues.

The chain is built from TRBV2 and TRBJ1-2; the match to TRBD1 covers 10 bases. V lost 7 bases and J lost 13; bases outside the gene matches: 9. This CDR3 has 12 residues. The V gene's germline CDR1 is SNHLY and CDR2 FYNNEI. CDR3 sequence reads: CASTYLRQGATF. CDR3 in DNA: TGTGCCAGCACATACTTGAGACAGGGGGCCACCTTC.

The gene calls are TRBV19 and TRBJ2-7, with a weak D call TRBD1 (6 bases). V was pared by 3 bases and J by 7 bases, with 19 bases between. Per germline, CDR1 LNHDA and CDR2 SQIVND (reference sequence). The CDR3 consists of 15 residues. The CDR3 region is CASSIPGQGYGEQYF. The CDR3 bases are TGTGCCAGTAGTATCCCCGGCCAGGGGTACGGTGAGCAGTACTTC.